The 13 T cell receptor beta chains given below trace back to one sample, sequenced in a study of tumor-infiltrating lymphocytes in localized non-small cell lung cancer. Measured with immunoSEQ multiplex PCR; TCRdb has only the in-frame clones, and not every one. The sample consists of about 21,000 clones, over 70% of them appearing once. The sequenced sample was lung tumor tissue. The receptors shown here come from a human donor with non-small cell lung cancer.

V and J are TRBV10-3 and TRBJ1-5, with a weak D call TRBD1 (5 bases). The CDR3 sequence is 17 residues long. V shed 4 bases and J shed 0 bases, with 16 bases lying between them. Germline-derived CDR1 and CDR2 are ENHRY and SYGVKD. The CDR3 loop is CAISGPPQGDSNQPQHF. The CDR3 nucleotides are TGTGCCATCAGTGGGCCCCCTCAGGGAGATAGCAATCAGCCCCAGCATTTT.

The genes are TRBV5-4 and TRBJ2-5; unclear D gene. CDR1 SGHNT and CDR2 YYREEE come from the germline V gene (reference sequence). The CDR3 is 14 residues long. Trimming took 7 bases from V and 5 from J, leaving 18 bases between them. CDR3 region: CASRGPGSWETQYF. CDR3 nucleotides: TGTGCCAGCCGCGGCCCAGGATCTTGGGAGACCCAGTACTTC.

The chain is built from TRBV5-1 and TRBJ2-1; 10 positions match TRBD2. Germline V gene sequence: CDR1 SGHRS, CDR2 YFSETQ. V gave up 4 bases and J gave up 4 bases; unmatched junction bases: 5. The CDR3 contains 15 residues. The CDR3 nucleotides are TGCGCCAGCAGCCCCAGGACTAGCGGTTACAATGAGCAGTTCTTC. Amino acids: CASSPRTSGYNEQFF.

V and J are TRBV29-1 and TRBJ2-7, with D possibly matching TRBD1 (5 bases). V shed 4 bases and J shed 2 bases, with 12 bases lying between them. The CDR3 contains 13 residues. In germline, CDR1 is SQVTM, CDR2 ANQGSEA. In nucleotides, the CDR3 is TGCAGCGTTGGCGCAGGGTTGGCCTACGAGCAGTACTTC. Its translation: CSVGAGLAYEQYF.

V is TRBV9 and J is TRBJ2-5; 8 bases map to TRBD2. This CDR3 spans 15 amino acids. Germline V gene lookup returns CDR1 SGDLS and CDR2 YYNGEE. Trimming cost V 3 bases and J 7 bases; bases outside gene matches: 11. Here the CDR3 DNA reads TGTGCCAGCAGCGCGGGAGGGAGCATTCGTGGGACCCAGTACTTC. It codes for CASSAGGSIRGTQYF.

The V and J genes are TRBV10-2 and TRBJ1-5; D remains unclear. In germline, CDR1 is WSHSY, CDR2 SAAADI. This CDR3 region has 14 residues. Between the trimmed V and J ends, which lost 2 bases and 3 bases, there was a span of 8 bases. The CDR3 sequence: CASSERRNNQPQHF. DNA for the CDR3: TGCGCCAGCAGTGAGAGACGGAACAATCAGCCCCAGCATTTT.

The chain recombines TRBV4-2 with TRBJ1-2; tentative D call: TRBD1 (6 bases). Per the germline V gene, CDR1 is LGHNA and CDR2 is YNFKEQ. The germline V and J ends were trimmed by 4 bases and 4 bases, with 13 bases remaining between them. This CDR3 region has 14 residues. The CDR3 region has the DNA TGTGCCAGCAGCCCAAACAGGGAGGGCTATGGCTACACCTTC. Translating gives CASSPNREGYGYTF.

J is TRBJ2-1 and V is TRBV30, with 7 bases fitting TRBD2. The CDR3 totals 14 residues. V lost 0 bases and J lost 4; bases outside the gene matches: 3. In germline, CDR1 is GTSNPN, CDR2 SVGIG (reference sequence). The CDR3 reads CAWSVSSGYNEQFF. Written as DNA, the CDR3 is TGTGCCTGGAGTGTATCTAGCGGTTACAATGAGCAGTTCTTC.

The V and J genes are TRBV7-2 and TRBJ2-1, with D tentatively TRBD2 (5 bases). V was trimmed by 1 base and J by 8 bases, leaving 18 bases between them. Germline V lookup: CDR1 SGHTA, CDR2 FQGNSA. This CDR3 is 16 amino acids long. CDR3: CASSLVSSFAGDEQFF. The CDR3 bases are TGTGCCAGCAGCTTAGTATCTTCCTTCGCGGGCGATGAGCAGTTCTTC.

This sequence joins TRBV4-2 and TRBJ2-2, with a tentative D call TRBD2 (6 bases). The CDR3 totals 15 residues. V was pared by 3 bases and J by 2 bases, with 10 bases between. CDR1 is LGHNA and CDR2 is YNFKEQ in the germline V gene. This CDR3 reads CASSHRDSNTGELFF. CDR3 in DNA: TGTGCCAGCAGCCACCGGGACTCTAACACCGGGGAGCTGTTTTTT.

In its sample, this clone ranks as medium-sized (0.01 to 0.1%). The rearrangement uses TRBV11-2 and TRBJ1-3, with TRBD1 as a possible D gene (5 bases). Trimming left V 2 bases short and J 1 base short, with 9 bases between. This CDR3 spans 15 amino acids. Germline CDR1 reads SGHAT; CDR2 reads FQNNGV. The DNA of the CDR3 is TGTGCCAGCAGCTTACAGGGTGCATCTGGAAACACCATATATTTT. The encoded protein is CASSLQGASGNTIYF.

J is TRBJ1-2 and V is TRBV7-9, with D possibly being TRBD1 (6 bases). The V gene lost 5 bases and the J gene lost 4 bases, with 17 bases spanning the gap. From germline, CDR1 is SEHNR and CDR2 FQNEAQ (reference sequence). The CDR3 is 15 residues long. In nucleotides, the CDR3 is TGTGCCAGCAGCGAGAGCAGGGGCGTAGGCTATGGCTACACCTTC. Protein sequence: CASSESRGVGYGYTF.

This clone has only a few counts. The chain is built from TRBV6-1 and TRBJ1-5, with D perhaps TRBD1 (6 bases). The V gene's germline CDR1 is MNHNS and CDR2 SASEGT. V was trimmed by 4 bases and J by 3 bases, leaving 7 bases between them. CDR3 length equals 13 residues. The CDR3 bases are TGTGCCAGCAGTGGACAGGACAATCAGCCCCAGCATTTT. Amino acid sequence: CASSGQDNQPQHF.